This TCR beta chain was recovered during a study of PD-1 blockade in mismatch repair-deficient tumors. Study background: Patients had approximately 11 mismatch repair-deficient cancer types and were previously treated and progressing.

Assay used: immunoSEQ multiplex PCR; TCRdb lists only in-frame clones, some missing. The sample has some 120,000 clones; more than 70% are singletons. V lost 5 bases to trimming and J lost 4 bases, with 7 bases between them. CDR3 length equals 12 residues. Germline lookup yields CDR1 MNHEY and CDR2 SMNVEV (reference sequence). Every patient had mismatch repair deficiency by PCR or immunohistochemistry. The TCR-sequenced patients were a few responders to pembrolizumab. The rearrangement uses TRBV27 and TRBJ2-3; perhaps TRBD2 as D (5 bases). The clonotype comes from an adult with mismatch repair-deficient cancer. Source: peripheral blood, taken approximately 70 weeks after starting pembrolizumab. The CDR3 coding sequence is TGTGCCAGCAGTCGGAGGCCAGATACGCAGTATTTT. The encoded protein is CASSRRPDTQYF.